The 2 T cell receptor beta chains presented below share a single source sample, sequenced in a study of T cells in Graves' hyperthyroidism and ophthalmopathy. Amplified regions were TCR beta CDR3 sequences from RNA transcripts. The study used the HTBI primer set for a first-round RT-PCR of the TCR CDR3. One entry per CDR3 protein results from TCRdb running MiXCR on the multiplex PCR reads. The sample lists 340,000 or so distinct CDR3 sequences; around a sixth were seen once. Sequenced sample: blood. The receptors here all came from a woman in her 50s with Graves' hyperthyroidism.

The chain recombines TRBV5-4 with TRBJ2-5, with unresolved D. From germline, CDR1 is SGHNT and CDR2 YYREEE (reference sequence). Trimming cost V 3 bases and J 4 bases, with 10 bases left between them. CDR3 length: 13 amino acids. The CDR3 region is CASSSLFRETQYF. In DNA, the CDR3 is TGTGCCAGCAGCTCACTATTCCGAGAGACCCAGTACTTC.

This clonotype has at least ten counts. The chain recombines TRBV18 with TRBJ2-5, with 8 bases fitting TRBD2. CDR3 length: 18 amino acids. The germline V gene has CDR1 KGHSH and CDR2 LQKENI. After removal of 2 bases from V and 0 bases from J, the junction contained 11 bases not matched to a gene. As DNA, the CDR3 is TGTGCCAGCTCACCAGAACGAGTTTTAGCGGGGAACCAAGAGACCCAGTACTTC. Its protein product is CASSPERVLAGNQETQYF.